These 21 T cell receptor beta chains came from one sample sequenced in a study of PD-1 blockade in classical Hodgkin lymphoma. Sequenced by immunoSEQ multiplex PCR; TCRdb stores in-frame clones only, minus some. Altogether over 50,000 clones are present, approximately 90% being singletons, with the ten largest covering roughly 8%. Time point given: cycle 4 day 1 (C4D1), after 6 weeks of nivolumab. Every one of the patients relapsed after autologous stem cell transplantation (brentuximab vedotin exposure was variable). Sample: peripheral blood mononuclear cells (PBMCs), taken before the fourth cycle of nivolumab. The receptors were sampled from a human donor with classical Hodgkin lymphoma.

The V and J genes are TRBV30 and TRBJ2-1; 12 bases are a match to TRBD2. J gave up 5 bases and V 5 bases, and 10 bases lay outside the gene matches. Germline V gives CDR1 GTSNPN, CDR2 SVGIG (reference sequence). The CDR3 consists of 16 residues. CDR3 sequence: CAWLTGTSGPDNEQFF. The CDR3 DNA is TGTGCCTGGCTGACCGGGACTAGCGGGCCTGACAATGAGCAGTTCTTC. The whole variable domain, remainder taken from reference TRBV30 and TRBJ2-1, is SQTIHQWPATLVQPVGSPLSLECTVEGTSNPNLYWYRQAAGRGLQLLFYSVGIGQISSEVPQNLSASRPQDRQFILSSKKLLLSDSGFYLCAWLTGTSGPDNEQFFGPGTRLTVL.

The chain is built from TRBV7-8 and TRBJ2-3, with D hard to call. Trimming took off 3 bases at V and 0 bases at J, with 1 base between the two ends. CDR3 length: 12 residues. Germline CDR1 is SGHVS and CDR2 is FQNEAQ. In DNA, the CDR3 is TGTGCCAGCAGCTTCAGCACAGATACGCAGTATTTT. Its protein is CASSFSTDTQYF.

This chain links TRBV12-5 with TRBJ2-7; TRBD2 matches 8 bases. The V and J ends lost 5 bases and 3 bases, in that order; junction bases with no gene match: 6. The CDR3 totals 14 residues. Germline CDR1 reads LGHNT; CDR2 reads FRNRAP. The CDR3 DNA sequence: TGTGCTAGTGGTACGGGGGGGCTGATCTACGAGCAGTACTTC. As protein: CASGTGGLIYEQYF.

The chain joins TRBV7-2 to TRBJ1-1; a possible D gene is TRBD1 (5 bases). The length of the CDR3 is 14 residues. The V gene's germline CDR1 is SGHTA and CDR2 FQGNSA. V shed 4 bases and J shed 4 bases, with 13 bases lying between them. CDR3 protein: CASSSLAGSTEAFF. The CDR3 coding sequence is TGTGCCAGCAGCTCCCTGGCAGGGTCCACTGAAGCTTTCTTT. Supplemented by reference TRBV7-2 and TRBJ1-1, the full variable domain reads GAGVSQSPSNKVTEKGKDVELRCDPISGHTALYWYRQSLGQGLEFLIYFQGNSAPDKSGLPSDRFSAERTGGSVSTLTIQRTQQEDSAVYLCASSSLAGSTEAFFGQGTRLTVV.

The genes are TRBV9 and TRBJ2-7; D gene ambiguous. CDR1 and CDR2 (germline): SGDLS, YYNGEE. V shed 4 bases and J shed 0 bases, with 11 bases lying between them. CDR3 length equals 14 residues. DNA for the CDR3: TGTGCCAGCAGCCCCGTAGGAAGCTCCTACGAGCAGTACTTC. It yields the protein CASSPVGSSYEQYF.

The chain combines TRBV5-1 with TRBJ2-5; D unresolved. The CDR3 is 15 amino acids. Germline-derived CDR1 and CDR2 are SGHRS and YFSETQ. Trimming took off 4 bases at V and 0 bases at J, with 13 bases between the two ends. In DNA form, the CDR3 reads TGCGCCAGCAGCCCGTCTCCAGGATACCAAGAGACCCAGTACTTC. Translated: CASSPSPGYQETQYF.

This clone appeared once. The gene calls are TRBV2 and TRBJ2-2; D unresolved. CDR1 SNHLY and CDR2 FYNNEI come from the germline V gene. This CDR3 has 13 residues. Trimming removed 6 bases at V and 6 bases at J, with 11 bases between. CDR3 in amino acids: CASRIGGAGELFF. The DNA for the CDR3 is TGTGCCAGCAGGATAGGTGGGGCCGGGGAGCTGTTTTTT. The full variable domain, with the rest looked up from reference TRBV2 and TRBJ2-2, is EPEVTQTPSHQVTQMGQEVILRCVPISNHLYFYWYRQILGQKVEFLVSFYNNEISEKSEIFDDQFSVERPDGSNFTLKIRSTKLEDSAMYFCASRIGGAGELFFGEGSRLTVL.

CDR3 nucleotides: TGTGCCAGCAGGCTAGCCTCTACCTATGAAAAACTGTTTTTT. Its translation is CASRLASTYEKLFF. This sequence joins TRBV6-1 and TRBJ1-4, with D hard to call. V was pared by 6 bases and J by 6 bases, with 14 bases between. Germline V gene sequence: CDR1 MNHNS, CDR2 SASEGT. The CDR3 runs 14 residues.

The J gene is TRBJ1-2, the V gene TRBV6-1; TRBD1 might be the D (5 bases). The CDR3 consists of 16 residues. From germline, CDR1 is MNHNS and CDR2 SASEGT. V was cut by 4 bases and J by 3 bases, with 18 bases left in between. CDR3 DNA: TGTGCCAGCAGTGCCCGAGGGGCAGGAGATTACTATGGCTACACCTTC. Translating it yields CASSARGAGDYYGYTF.

The rearrangement links TRBV5-1 to TRBJ2-2, with D possibly TRBD2 on 7 matching bases. This CDR3 has 15 residues. Germline CDR1 and CDR2: SGHRS and YFSETQ. V gave up 8 bases and J gave up 1 base, with 15 bases separating them. The CDR3 DNA sequence: TGCGCCAGTGGCGCGGGGGCCCTGAACACCGGGGAGCTGTTTTTT. This codes for CASGAGALNTGELFF.

The chain employs TRBV2 and TRBJ2-2, with no clear D. Looked up from germline, CDR1 is SNHLY and CDR2 is FYNNEI. The CDR3 spans 13 residues. V dropped 4 bases and J dropped 6 bases, with 9 bases sitting between them. The CDR3 protein is CASSGLWAGELFF. The CDR3, as DNA: TGTGCCAGCAGTGGACTTTGGGCCGGGGAGCTGTTTTTT.

This chain links TRBV19 with TRBJ1-5; possible D gene TRBD1, 6 bases. Per the germline V gene, CDR1 is LNHDA and CDR2 is SQIVND (reference sequence). The CDR3 has 16 residues. V was cut by 6 bases and J by 1 base, with 16 bases left in between. Here the CDR3 reads CASRTTGQGSNQPQHF. CDR3 nucleotides: TGTGCCAGTAGAACGACGGGGCAGGGGAGCAATCAGCCCCAGCATTTT.

The chain recombines TRBV19 with TRBJ2-7; 11 nucleotides match TRBD2. This CDR3 has 15 amino acids. Germline CDR1 and CDR2: LNHDA and SQIVND (reference sequence). Trimming cost V 3 bases and J 2 bases; bases outside gene matches: 3. The CDR3 sequence is CASSMGSGGAYEQYF. CDR3 in DNA: TGTGCCAGTAGTATGGGTAGCGGGGGGGCCTACGAGCAGTACTTC.

V is TRBV15 and J is TRBJ1-1; D is uncertain. Trimming took 1 base from V and 0 from J, leaving 9 bases between them. The length of the CDR3 is 15 residues. Germline loops: CDR1 LNHNV, CDR2 YYDKDF (reference sequence). The CDR3 DNA is TGTGCCACCAGCAGAGTCATGAGCATGAACACTGAAGCTTTCTTT. Its protein is CATSRVMSMNTEAFF.

A remark on this clone: The germline gene is not matched at one end of the junction; a read error may be the cause. Additional DNA sequences in this sample encode the identical CDR3. The chain has TRBV6-5 and TRBJ1-2; no clear D. Germline CDR1 and CDR2: MNHEY and SVGAGI. This CDR3 region has 13 residues. CDR3 nucleotides: TGTGCCAGCAGCCTACATTCCCTCTATGGTTACACCTTC. This encodes CASSLHSLYGYTF.

The rearrangement uses TRBV19 and TRBJ1-5; the D gene is possibly TRBD1 (5 bases). The V gene's germline CDR1 is LNHDA and CDR2 SQIVND (reference sequence). This CDR3 is built from 12 residues. V was clipped by 5 bases and J by 8 bases, with 10 bases between them. Here the CDR3 reads CASSQWGEPQHF. The CDR3 coding sequence is TGTGCCAGTAGTCAGTGGGGGGAGCCCCAGCATTTT.

The rearrangement joins TRBV5-1 to TRBJ1-1; no definite D call. Germline V gives CDR1 SGHRS, CDR2 YFSETQ. V shed 4 bases and J shed 0 bases, with 10 bases lying between them. The CDR3 totals 14 residues. The CDR3 here is CASSLAIMNTEAFF. The DNA of the CDR3 is TGCGCCAGCAGCCTGGCGATCATGAACACTGAAGCTTTCTTT.

This clone was recorded once. This sequence joins TRBV6-5 and TRBJ1-3, with D unresolved. The CDR3 has 14 residues. Deletions cut 7 bases from V and 2 bases from J, with 12 bases between. Germline loops: CDR1 MNHEY, CDR2 SVGAGI. Here the CDR3 DNA reads TGTGCCAGCACCTCAGCCAGGACTGGAAACACCATATATTTT. This translates into CASTSARTGNTIYF.

The CDR3 nucleotides are TGTGCCAGTACCGATTCCAAGGACTTACGGCGCACCGGGGAGCTGTTTTTT. This translates into CASTDSKDLRRTGELFF. This chain joins TRBV19 and TRBJ2-2, with D perhaps TRBD2 (5 bases). The CDR3 contains 17 residues. V shed 7 bases and J shed 4 bases, with 22 bases lying between them. Germline V lookup: CDR1 LNHDA, CDR2 SQIVND (reference sequence).

The V call is TRBV4-1, the J call TRBJ1-6; D is unclear. CDR1 is MGHRA and CDR2 is YSYEKL in the germline V gene. This CDR3 is built from 15 residues. V was shortened by 1 base and J by 8 bases, with 12 bases between the two germline ends. This CDR3 is CASSQAATAYSPLHF. Written as DNA, the CDR3 is TGCGCCAGCAGCCAAGCGGCAACGGCTTATTCACCCCTCCACTTT.

The V call is TRBV7-8, the J call TRBJ1-5; the D is unclear. CDR1 and CDR2 (germline): SGHVS, FQNEAQ. The CDR3 covers 14 residues. Trimming shortened V by 1 base and J by 0 bases, and 4 bases separated the two germline ends. The CDR3 spells CASSLVDSNQPQHF. The CDR3, as DNA: TGTGCCAGCAGCTTAGTAGATAGCAATCAGCCCCAGCATTTT.